The 2 T cell receptor beta chains presented below share a single source sample, sequenced in a study of T-cell reconstitution after alpha-beta-depleted transplantation in children. Preparation of the TCRbeta library was carried out with unique molecular identifiers. TCRdb independently ran MiXCR on the PCR reads; one entry per CDR3 protein. The sample has hundreds of thousands of distinct CDR3 sequences, 16% seen once. The sample in question was PBMCs from the stem cell graft donor, obtained from the stem cell graft. The source of these receptors is a human donor who donated a stem cell graft to a child with acute myeloid leukemia.

This clonotype was counted at least ten times. The rearrangement uses TRBV27 and TRBJ2-2, with D tentatively TRBD2 (7 bases). The CDR3 loop spans 16 amino acids. Germline CDR1 reads MNHEY; CDR2 reads SMNVEV (reference sequence). V shed 8 bases and J shed 0 bases, with 16 bases lying between them. In DNA, the CDR3 is TGTGCCAGCCGGGGGGCGGGCCTATCGAACACCGGGGAGCTGTTTTTT. This gives the protein CASRGAGLSNTGELFF.

V usage is TRBV6-1 and J usage is TRBJ1-5; 8 bases agree with TRBD1. Trimming at V came to 3 bases and at J to 4 bases, leaving 5 bases not matched to a gene. Germline V lookup: CDR1 MNHNS, CDR2 SASEGT. The CDR3 length is 15 residues. The CDR3 here is CASSDARGPNQPQHF. The CDR3 coding sequence is TGTGCCAGCAGTGATGCCAGGGGGCCGAATCAGCCCCAGCATTTT.